This TCR beta chain was recorded in a study of cytomegalovirus exposure and HLA in healthy donors. Assay: immunoSEQ multiplex PCR; the TCRdb copy retains only in-frame clones and omits some. The sample consists of about 150,000 clones, around 88% of them appearing once. There are 15 residues in the CDR3. Trimming pared 4 bases from V and 4 bases from J, leaving 16 bases between. Germline CDR1 SNHLY, CDR2 FYNNEI. The count of this clone is one. The rearrangement uses TRBV2 and TRBJ1-2; TRBD1 is a possible D gene (6 bases). Sequences were obtained from PBMCs. The receptor was derived from a man between 18 and 35 years old in good health and CMV-seropositive. DNA for the CDR3: TGTGCCAGCAGTGCTACAGGGAGTGTGACCTATGGCTACACCTTC. This sequence encodes CASSATGSVTYGYTF.